The next 14 T cell receptor beta chains were all read from a single sample in a study of cytomegalovirus exposure and HLA in healthy donors. The study ran its PCR with 60 Vbeta and 13 Jbeta primers. TCRdb's copy holds only in-frame clones and misses some; the assay was immunoSEQ multiplex PCR. The repertoire has about 35,000 clones, about 72% of them found once; the top ten carry approximately 8%. Material for sequencing was PBMCs. The receptors derive from a woman aged 30 to 39 in good health and CMV-seropositive.

J is TRBJ1-1 and V is TRBV7-8, with D hard to call. V lost 2 bases, J lost 11 bases, and 12 bases lay in between. This CDR3 has 12 residues. CDR1 SGHVS and CDR2 FQNEAQ come from the germline V gene. As DNA, the CDR3 is TGTGCCAGCAGCTTATACCAGATGGAGGCTTTCTTT. This encodes CASSLYQMEAFF.

In this sample, this clone turned up once. The rearrangement links TRBV6-1 to TRBJ1-1; possibly TRBD1 for D (6 bases). The V end lost 5 bases, the J end lost 3 bases, and 13 bases lay between the germline ends. Looked up from germline, CDR1 is MNHNS and CDR2 is SASEGT. CDR3 length: 14 amino acids. The CDR3 spells CASSLTGKDTEAFF. The CDR3 DNA is TGTGCCAGCAGTCTGACAGGAAAGGACACTGAAGCTTTCTTT.

In regard to this clone: The same CDR3 is also encoded by other DNA sequences in this sample. The chain employs TRBV5-1 and TRBJ2-7; D is possibly TRBD2 (6 bases). V lost 0 bases to trimming and J lost 0 bases, with 13 bases between them. This CDR3 contains 16 residues. Germline V gene data show CDR1 as SGHRS and CDR2 as YFSETQ. Here the CDR3 reads CASSLGGGGSSYEQYF. In nucleotides, the CDR3 is TGCGCCAGCAGCTTGGGAGGTGGGGGGAGCTCCTACGAGCAGTACTTC.

The rearrangement links TRBV2 to TRBJ1-5; no definite D call. The CDR3 is 17 residues long. The germline V and J ends were trimmed by 7 bases and 1 base, with 20 bases remaining between them. Germline assignment: CDR1 SNHLY and CDR2 FYNNEI. The CDR3: CASTLSGELSSNQPQHF. CDR3 DNA: TGTGCCAGCACCCTAAGTGGGGAGCTTTCGAGCAATCAGCCCCAGCATTTT.

This clone came up a few times. The chain is built from TRBV9 and TRBJ2-2, with D perhaps TRBD2 (6 bases). The length of the CDR3 is 15 residues. V gave up 1 base and J gave up 2 bases, with 9 bases separating them. The germline gives CDR1 SGDLS, CDR2 YYNGEE. The CDR3 sequence is CASSVRGTNTGELFF. CDR3 bases: TGTGCCAGCAGCGTACGGGGGACTAACACCGGGGAGCTGTTTTTT. The full variable domain, in which reference TRBV9 and TRBJ2-2 provide the parts outside the CDR3, is DSGVTQTPKHLITATGQRVTLRCSPRSGDLSVYWYQQSLDQGLQFLIQYYNGEERAKGNILERFSAQQFPDLHSELNLSSLELGDSALYFCASSVRGTNTGELFFGEGSRLTVL.

In this sample, this clone turned up once. The CDR3 nucleotides read TGTGCCAGCAGCCCGGACTGGGACACCGGGGAGCTGTTTTTT. Amino acid sequence: CASSPDWDTGELFF. The chain recombines TRBV9 with TRBJ2-2, with a possible D match to TRBD2 (5 bases). Germline V gene sequence: CDR1 SGDLS, CDR2 YYNGEE. V lost 4 bases, J lost 3 bases, and 10 bases lay in between. The CDR3 sequence is 14 residues long.

The rearrangement joins TRBV28 to TRBJ1-2, with 9 bases matching TRBD1. J lost 4 bases, V lost 6 bases, and 9 bases had no gene match. The CDR3 totals 15 residues. CDR1 is MDHEN and CDR2 is SYDVKM in the germline V gene. The CDR3, as DNA: TGTGCCAGCAGATCCCCCGGGACAGGGACCTATGGCTACACCTTC. Its translation is CASRSPGTGTYGYTF.

The chain joins TRBV28 to TRBJ2-5; a weak D match, TRBD2 (6 bases). TRBJ2-7 explains the end of the DNA better; the J call may be wrong. The CDR3 consists of 14 residues. Germline V gene sequence: CDR1 MDHEN, CDR2 SYDVKM. The CDR3 DNA reads as TGTGCCAGCAGTTTCCAGGGAGGTGGGTACGAGCAGTACTTC. This translates into CASSFQGGGYEQYF.

The chain couples TRBV5-5 to TRBJ1-4, with TRBD1 as a possible D gene (5 bases). Per germline, CDR1 SGHKS and CDR2 YYEKEE (reference sequence). Trimming stripped 5 bases from V and 1 base from J, with 9 bases between. The CDR3 spans 14 residues. This chain's CDR3 is CASRRTQTNEKLFF. The CDR3, as DNA: TGTGCCAGCAGACGGACACAAACTAATGAAAAACTGTTTTTT.

The CDR3 coding sequence is TGTGCCAGCAGCGTAGCTACAGGGGACCAGGACTATGGCTACACCTTC. Translation gives CASSVATGDQDYGYTF. The chain has TRBV9 and TRBJ1-2; 7 nucleotides match TRBD1. Per the germline V gene, CDR1 is SGDLS and CDR2 is YYNGEE. The CDR3 contains 16 residues. Losses at the gene ends were 0 bases for V and 3 bases for J; bases not matched to a gene: 8.

The chain links TRBV10-3 to TRBJ1-1; D perhaps matches TRBD1 (5 bases). In germline, CDR1 is ENHRY, CDR2 SYGVKD. This CDR3 comprises 14 residues. V was pared by 4 bases and J by 3 bases, with 12 bases between. The CDR3 sequence: CAISGAGSYTEAFF. In DNA form, the CDR3 reads TGTGCCATCAGTGGAGCAGGGTCGTACACTGAAGCTTTCTTT.

This clone appeared a single time. The chain couples TRBV5-5 to TRBJ2-5; possible D gene TRBD1, 6 bases. Germline lookup yields CDR1 SGHKS and CDR2 YYEKEE (reference sequence). The germline V and J ends were trimmed by 1 base and 4 bases, with 20 bases remaining between them. The CDR3 loop spans 17 amino acids. The CDR3 is CASSLSPLDSSSETQYF. The CDR3 DNA follows: TGTGCCAGCAGCTTGTCACCCCTGGACAGTTCGTCAGAGACCCAGTACTTC.

The V call is TRBV12-5, the J call TRBJ2-3, with D perhaps TRBD2 (6 bases). Germline V gives CDR1 LGHNT, CDR2 FRNRAP. Trimming took off 4 bases at V and 4 bases at J, with 24 bases between the two ends. The CDR3 length is 18 residues. Here the CDR3 DNA reads TGTGCTAGTGGTTCCCCTCCCGGTTTCGCGGGGTATCCAGATACGCAGTATTTT. As protein: CASGSPPGFAGYPDTQYF.

This sequence joins TRBV30 and TRBJ2-5; 9 bases line up with TRBD2. Judging by the DNA end, TRBJ2-7 fits better; the J call may be wrong. CDR3 length equals 16 residues. Germline loops: CDR1 GTSNPN, CDR2 SVGIG (reference sequence). CDR3 DNA: TGTGCCTGGACGGCGGGAGGGAACCTGATATCCTACGAGCAGTACTTC. Translated, it gives CAWTAGGNLISYEQYF.